This T cell receptor beta chain comes out of a study of blood T cell repertoires in COVID-19. Study context: The study drew acute and convalescent COVID-19 samples from the United States, Italy and Spain.

The repertoire was sequenced with immunoSEQ multiplex PCR; TCRdb's copy has only in-frame clones and lacks some. The data hold 50,000 to 70,000 clones, with about 86% observed a single time. Enrollment of patients from Seattle took place during active infection, with longitudinal follow-up. Looked up from germline, CDR1 is LGHDT and CDR2 is YNNKEL (reference sequence). The V end lost 0 bases, the J end lost 6 bases, and 9 bases lay between the germline ends. There are 13 residues in the CDR3. What was sequenced was peripheral blood. The source of this sequence is an elderly man with COVID-19, enrolled during active disease. The V and J genes are TRBV3-1 (or the pseudogene TRBV3-2) and TRBJ2-7; D perhaps matches TRBD2 (6 bases). CDR3 bases: TGTGCCAGCAGCCAAGAGGGGGGTGCCGAGCAGTACTTC. The encoded protein is CASSQEGGAEQYF.